The entry below describes one T cell receptor beta chain. The TCR beta CDR3 regions underwent amplification using RNA transcripts as the source. First-round RT-PCR targeting the TCR CDR3 was performed with the HTBI primer set. TCRdb called the multiplex PCR reads again in MiXCR, with one record for every CDR3 protein. The sample has approximately 560,000 distinct CDR3 sequences, roughly 46% seen once. CDR3 length equals 16 residues. V was pared by 2 bases and J by 8 bases, with 21 bases between. Germline CDR1 and CDR2: SGHTA and FQGNSA. The entry originates in a study of T cells in Graves' hyperthyroidism and ophthalmopathy.

The receptor was isolated from a woman in her late teens or twenties with Graves' hyperthyroidism. The rearrangement links TRBV7-2 to TRBJ1-1, with TRBD1 as a possible D gene (5 bases). The source material was peripheral blood or thyroid tissue (not recorded which). The CDR3 is CASSLTGLRDELEAFF. CDR3 sequence (DNA): TGTGCCAGCAGCTTAACAGGACTTCGGGACGAACTCGAAGCTTTCTTT.